A single sample is the source of the 20 T cell receptor beta chains below, sequenced in a study of blood T cell repertoires in COVID-19 (dated by TCRdb to the early 2020s). The library was generated by the immunoSEQ multiplex PCR assay. TCRdb provides this immuneACCESS table in a form limited to in-frame rearrangements. Some clones are lacking; in checked studies, under half of them reflect an unresolved V gene, and why the rest are absent is not known. The sample records 300,000 to 400,000 clones, roughly 86% of which are singletons. The top ten clones comprise roughly a tenth of the sample. Input material: peripheral blood. The receptors originated from a young man with COVID-19, enrolled during active disease.

The J gene is TRBJ1-3, the V gene TRBV19; no firm D call. V was shortened by 3 bases and J by 5 bases, with 8 bases between the two germline ends. The germline V gene has CDR1 LNHDA and CDR2 SQIVND (reference sequence). The CDR3 spans 13 residues. CDR3 sequence reads: CASSMNSRNTIYF. The CDR3 DNA follows: TGTGCCAGTAGTATGAACAGCCGAAACACCATATATTTT.

This chain uses TRBV2 with TRBJ1-3, with 11 bases matching TRBD1. The CDR3 is made up of 14 amino acids. Trimming cost V 9 bases and J 5 bases; bases outside gene matches: 6. Germline V gives CDR1 SNHLY, CDR2 FYNNEI. CDR3: CARGDRGKRNTIYF. The CDR3 DNA reads as TGTGCCAGAGGGGACAGGGGGAAAAGAAACACCATATATTTT.

This clone came up once. This chain joins TRBV18 and TRBJ2-5; 11 bases are a match to TRBD1. Per germline, CDR1 KGHSH and CDR2 LQKENI. The CDR3 has 17 residues. J gave up 5 bases and V 4 bases, and 12 bases lay outside the gene matches. The CDR3 DNA is TGTGCCAGCTCACAAACAAGATCGGACAGGGGGCGGGAGACCCAGTACTTC. It translates to CASSQTRSDRGRETQYF. Supplemented by reference TRBV18 and TRBJ2-5, the full variable domain reads NAGVMQNPRHLVRRRGQEARLRCSPMKGHSHVYWYRQLPEEGLKFMVYLQKENIIDESGMPKERFSAEFPKEGPSILRIQQVVRGDSAAYFCASSQTRSDRGRETQYFGPGTRLLVL.

The rearrangement uses TRBV5-1 and TRBJ1-2; D gene uncertain. Trimming took off 0 bases at V and 4 bases at J, with 10 bases between the two ends. Germline CDR1 and CDR2: SGHRS and YFSETQ. This CDR3 spans 14 amino acids. CDR3 DNA sequence: TGCGCCAGCAGCTTGGAGGCAGGCCTCTATGGCTACACCTTC. This sequence encodes CASSLEAGLYGYTF.

The CDR3 is CASSLGRSVEQYF. The DNA for the CDR3 is TGTGCCAGCAGCTTAGGCAGGTCCGTCGAGCAGTACTTC. The rearrangement uses TRBV7-9 and TRBJ2-7, with D unresolved. From germline, CDR1 is SEHNR and CDR2 FQNEAQ (reference sequence). This CDR3 contains 13 residues. The V end was cut by 1 base, the J end by 6 bases, with 10 bases between.

The CDR3 is CASSSNRGNTGELFF. CDR3 in DNA: TGTGCCAGCAGCTCAAACAGGGGGAACACCGGGGAGCTGTTTTTT. J is TRBJ2-2 and V is TRBV7-9; 7 nucleotides agree with TRBD1. Germline CDR1 and CDR2: SEHNR and FQNEAQ (reference sequence). This CDR3 has 15 residues. V dropped 4 bases and J dropped 1; count of bases not matched to a gene: 3.

The gene calls are TRBV3-1 (or the pseudogene TRBV3-2) and TRBJ2-7; possible D gene TRBD2, 6 bases. CDR1 is LGHDT, CDR2 YNNKEL, per germline (reference sequence). CDR3 length equals 15 residues. The V end was cut by 2 bases, the J end by 3 bases, with 14 bases between. CDR3: CASSQQIGGNYEQYF. In DNA, the CDR3 is TGTGCCAGCAGCCAACAAATCGGGGGAAACTACGAGCAGTACTTC.

The chain has TRBV12-3 or TRBV12-4 and TRBJ1-2; D gene uncertain. The CDR3 is 12 amino acids. Trimming took 6 bases from V and 8 from J, leaving 13 bases between them. CDR3 region: CASSLTESGYTF. Here the CDR3 DNA reads TGTGCCAGCAGCCTTACAGAGTCGGGCTACACCTTC.

The CDR3 nucleotides are TGTGCCAGCACCCCCACGGCGGGGGGCGGGTACGAGCAGTACTTC. This sequence encodes CASTPTAGGGYEQYF. The rearrangement joins TRBV6-5 to TRBJ2-7; 8 bases are a match to TRBD2. V lost 7 bases and J lost 4; bases outside the gene matches: 12. Germline-derived CDR1 and CDR2 are MNHEY and SVGAGI. The CDR3 extends over 15 amino acids.

This clone was counted only a few times. The chain employs TRBV7-2 and TRBJ2-5, with D uncertain. This CDR3 contains 14 residues. The germline V and J ends were trimmed by 1 base and 0 bases, with 6 bases remaining between them. Germline-derived CDR1 and CDR2 are SGHTA and FQGNSA. The CDR3 here is CASSLETYQETQYF. CDR3 bases: TGTGCCAGCAGCTTAGAGACTTACCAAGAGACCCAGTACTTC.

This clone was counted a few times. The rearrangement uses TRBV2 and TRBJ1-5; D possibly corresponds to TRBD1 (6 bases). The CDR3 is 13 residues long. The V end lost 7 bases, the J end lost 6 bases, and 13 bases lay between the germline ends. CDR1 SNHLY and CDR2 FYNNEI come from the germline V gene. This CDR3 reads CASMRGAGQPQHF. The CDR3 nucleotides are TGTGCCAGCATGCGGGGGGCCGGTCAGCCCCAGCATTTT. The full variable domain, in which reference TRBV2 and TRBJ1-5 provide the parts outside the CDR3, is EPEVTQTPSHQVTQMGQEVILRCVPISNHLYFYWYRQILGQKVEFLVSFYNNEISEKSEIFDDQFSVERPDGSNFTLKIRSTKLEDSAMYFCASMRGAGQPQHFGDGTRLSIL.

The V call is TRBV7-8, the J call TRBJ2-2, with TRBD1 identical over 8 bases. The CDR3 sequence is 18 residues long. V shed 2 bases and J 5 bases; nucleotides not matched to a gene: 13. CDR1 is SGHVS and CDR2 is FQNEAQ in the germline V gene. For the CDR3, the DNA is TGTGCCAGCAGCTTAAAGAACGACAGGGGTCGGGATACCGGGGAGCTGTTTTTT. Translated: CASSLKNDRGRDTGELFF.

The chain is built from TRBV27 and TRBJ1-5; D unclear. CDR3 size: 13 residues. The germline V and J ends were trimmed by 6 bases and 2 bases, with 8 bases remaining between them. Germline CDR1 MNHEY, CDR2 SMNVEV (reference sequence). The CDR3: CASSPSGNQPQHF. CDR3 coding DNA: TGTGCCAGCAGCCCATCGGGCAATCAGCCCCAGCATTTT.

This clone showed up just a few times. The gene calls are TRBV4-3 and TRBJ1-2; TRBD1 aligns across 9 bases. V was pared by 1 base and J by 3 bases, with 0 bases of the junction left unmatched. Per germline, CDR1 LGHNA and CDR2 YSLEER. This CDR3 spans 14 amino acids. The CDR3 DNA reads TGCGCCAGCAGCCAAGGGACAGGGGACTATGGCTACACCTTC. Protein sequence: CASSQGTGDYGYTF.

This sequence joins TRBV25-1 and TRBJ1-3; D is unresolved. Germline loops: CDR1 MGHDK, CDR2 SYGVNS. V dropped 6 bases and J dropped 4 bases, with 10 bases sitting between them. The CDR3 loop spans 13 amino acids. CDR3 bases: TGTGCCAGCAGCATGGGAGGGGGAAACACCATATATTTT. Protein: CASSMGGGNTIYF.

The chain couples TRBV3-1 (or the pseudogene TRBV3-2) to TRBJ2-1, with 9 bases matching TRBD2. The CDR3 extends over 16 amino acids. The trim removed 3 bases at V and 1 base at J, leaving 4 bases unmatched. Germline CDR1 LGHDT, CDR2 YNNKEL (reference sequence). CDR3 nucleotides: TGTGCCAGCAGCCACAGCGGGGGGCTATCCTACAATGAGCAGTTCTTC. Translated, it gives CASSHSGGLSYNEQFF.

This chain joins TRBV19 and TRBJ1-6; 11 bases are a match to TRBD1. The CDR3 length is 15 residues. Germline lookup yields CDR1 LNHDA and CDR2 SQIVND (reference sequence). The V segment lost 6 bases and the J segment 9 bases; nucleotides outside the gene matches: 7. DNA for the CDR3: TGTGCCAGTAGGAAAGGACAGGGGGCTTTTTCACCCCTCCACTTT. Its translation is CASRKGQGAFSPLHF.

DNA for the CDR3: TGTGCCTCCCACGACGGGGTGACCGGGGAGCTGTTTTTT. This sequence encodes CASHDGVTGELFF. The V gene is TRBV30, the J gene TRBJ2-2, with D maybe TRBD2 (5 bases). This CDR3 has 13 amino acids. V was trimmed by 7 bases and J by 5 bases, leaving 14 bases between them. CDR1 and CDR2 (germline): GTSNPN, SVGIG (reference sequence).

The V call is TRBV11-2, the J call TRBJ1-2; 9 nucleotides agree with TRBD1. The CDR3 loop spans 16 amino acids. Trimming at V came to 5 bases and at J to 4 bases, leaving 11 bases not matched to a gene. Germline V gene lookup returns CDR1 SGHAT and CDR2 FQNNGV. In DNA, the CDR3 is TGTGCCAGCAGCCCCCGACAGGGGGAGGCATCCTATGGCTACACCTTC. This translates into CASSPRQGEASYGYTF. Combining the CDR3 with reference TRBV11-2 and TRBJ1-2 gives the whole variable domain EAGVAQSPRYKIIEKRQSVAFWCNPISGHATLYWYQQILGQGPKLLIQFQNNGVVDDSQLPKDRFSAERLKGVDSTLKIQPAKLEDSAVYLCASSPRQGEASYGYTFGSGTRLTVV.

This chain joins TRBV27 and TRBJ1-5, with 8 nucleotides matching TRBD1. Germline V gene data show CDR1 as MNHEY and CDR2 as SMNVEV (reference sequence). The CDR3 is 13 residues long. Trimming removed 6 bases from V and 6 bases from J; junction bases left unmatched: 4. Written as DNA, the CDR3 is TGTGCCAGCAGGCAGGGGGCGGGTCAGCCCCAGCATTTT. Translation: CASRQGAGQPQHF.